This T cell receptor beta chain appears in the sequencing data of a study of T cell changes during pregnancy in multiple sclerosis. Germline V lookup: CDR1 LGHNT, CDR2 FRNRAP. Trimming left V 1 base short and J 3 bases short, with 4 bases between. The CDR3 loop spans 12 amino acids. Libraries were prepared by immunoSEQ multiplex PCR; TCRdb keeps only in-frame clonotypes and omits some of them. The sample carries 70,000 to 80,000 clones, roughly 94% recorded once. This receptor was taken from a female donor with multiple sclerosis, enrolled in a pregnancy study. Source: peripheral blood, taken in the third trimester of pregnancy. The genes are TRBV12-5 and TRBJ2-7; D gene uncertain. DNA of the CDR3: TGTGCTAGTGGTTTGGCCCGCTACGAGCAGTACTTC. It encodes CASGLARYEQYF.